This T cell receptor beta chain was recovered during a study of OX40 agonist ivuxolimab in advanced cancers. On the study more broadly: Those enrolled were roughly 80% male, with a mean age of around 57 years and ages from roughly 20 to 85. Study outcomes and limitations: In the 0.1-3.0 mg/kg groups, partial responders showed among the lowest expansion. CD4+ T cells averaged fewer expanded clones than CD8+ T cells.

The CDR3 length is 13 residues. Trimming took off 6 bases at V and 2 bases at J, with 8 bases between the two ends. Germline-derived CDR1 and CDR2 are SNHLY and FYNNEI. For this clone: The antigen is not known.

TCRdb keeps only in-frame clones here, not all; method: immunoSEQ multiplex PCR. Of fewer than 65,000 clones in the sample, 85% to 90% were seen once. The sample was CD4+ or CD8+ T cells sorted from blood, taken in a trial of the OX40 agonist ivuxolimab. This rearrangement joins TRBV2 to TRBJ1-5, with D maybe TRBD1 (6 bases). The TCR originated in an adult with an advanced solid tumor such as melanoma, head and neck, liver or kidney cancer. The CDR3 region has the DNA TGTGCCAGCAGATGGACAGGCAATCAGCCCCAGCATTTT. This encodes CASRWTGNQPQHF.